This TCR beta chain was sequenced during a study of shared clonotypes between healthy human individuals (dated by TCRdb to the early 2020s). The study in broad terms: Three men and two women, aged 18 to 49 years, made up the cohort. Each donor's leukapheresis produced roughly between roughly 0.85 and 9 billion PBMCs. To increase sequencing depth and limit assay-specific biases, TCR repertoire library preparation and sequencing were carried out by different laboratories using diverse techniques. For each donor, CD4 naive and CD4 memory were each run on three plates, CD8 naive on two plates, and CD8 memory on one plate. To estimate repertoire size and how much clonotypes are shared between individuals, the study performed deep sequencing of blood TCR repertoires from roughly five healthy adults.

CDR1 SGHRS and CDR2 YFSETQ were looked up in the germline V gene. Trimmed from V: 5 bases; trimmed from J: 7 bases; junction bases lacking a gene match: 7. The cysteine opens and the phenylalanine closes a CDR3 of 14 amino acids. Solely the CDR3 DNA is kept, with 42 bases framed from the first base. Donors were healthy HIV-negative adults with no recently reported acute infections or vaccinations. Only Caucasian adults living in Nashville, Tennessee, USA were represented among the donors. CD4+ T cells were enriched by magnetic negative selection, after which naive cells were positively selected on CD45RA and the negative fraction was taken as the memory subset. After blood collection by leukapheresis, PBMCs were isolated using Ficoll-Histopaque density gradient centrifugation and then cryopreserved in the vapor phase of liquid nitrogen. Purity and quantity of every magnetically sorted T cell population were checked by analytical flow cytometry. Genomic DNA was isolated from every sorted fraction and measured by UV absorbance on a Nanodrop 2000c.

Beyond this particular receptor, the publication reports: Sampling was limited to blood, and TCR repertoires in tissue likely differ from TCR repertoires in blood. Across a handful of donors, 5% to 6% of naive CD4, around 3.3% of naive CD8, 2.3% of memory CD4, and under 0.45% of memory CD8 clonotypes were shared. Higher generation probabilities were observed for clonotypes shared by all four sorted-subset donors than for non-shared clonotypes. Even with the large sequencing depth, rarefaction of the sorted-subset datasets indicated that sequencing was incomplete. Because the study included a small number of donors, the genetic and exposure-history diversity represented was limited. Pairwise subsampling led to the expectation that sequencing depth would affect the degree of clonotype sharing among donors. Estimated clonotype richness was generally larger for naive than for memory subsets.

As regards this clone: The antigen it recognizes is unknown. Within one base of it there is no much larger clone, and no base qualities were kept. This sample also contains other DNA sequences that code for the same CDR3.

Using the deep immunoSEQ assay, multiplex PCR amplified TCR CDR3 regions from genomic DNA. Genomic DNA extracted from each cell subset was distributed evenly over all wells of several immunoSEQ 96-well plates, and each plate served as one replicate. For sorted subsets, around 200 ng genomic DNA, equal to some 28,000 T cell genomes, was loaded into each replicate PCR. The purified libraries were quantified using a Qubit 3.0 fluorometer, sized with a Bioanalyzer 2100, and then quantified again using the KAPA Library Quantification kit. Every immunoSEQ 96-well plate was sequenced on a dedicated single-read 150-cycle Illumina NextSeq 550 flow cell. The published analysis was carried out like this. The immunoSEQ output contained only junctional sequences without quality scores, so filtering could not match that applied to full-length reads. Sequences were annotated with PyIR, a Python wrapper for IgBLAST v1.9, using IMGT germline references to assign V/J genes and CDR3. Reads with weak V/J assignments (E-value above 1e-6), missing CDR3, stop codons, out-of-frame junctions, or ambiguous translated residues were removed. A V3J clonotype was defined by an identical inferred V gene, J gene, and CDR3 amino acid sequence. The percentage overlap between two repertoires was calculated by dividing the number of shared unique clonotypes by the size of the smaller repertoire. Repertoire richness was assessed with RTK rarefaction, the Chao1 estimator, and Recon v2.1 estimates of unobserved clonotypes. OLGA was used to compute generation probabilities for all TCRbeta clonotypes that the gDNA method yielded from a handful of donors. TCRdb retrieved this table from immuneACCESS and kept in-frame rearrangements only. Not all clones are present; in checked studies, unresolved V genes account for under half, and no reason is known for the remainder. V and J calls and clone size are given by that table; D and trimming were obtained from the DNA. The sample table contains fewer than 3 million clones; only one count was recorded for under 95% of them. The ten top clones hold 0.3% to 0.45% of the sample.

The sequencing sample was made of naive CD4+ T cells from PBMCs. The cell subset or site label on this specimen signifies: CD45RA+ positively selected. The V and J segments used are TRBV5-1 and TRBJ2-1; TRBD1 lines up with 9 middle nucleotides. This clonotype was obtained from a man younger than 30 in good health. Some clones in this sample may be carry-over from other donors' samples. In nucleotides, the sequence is TGCGCCAGCAGGCCAGGACAGGGGCGGAATGAGCAGTTCTTC. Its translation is CASRPGQGRNEQFF.